What follows describes a single T cell receptor (beta chain). This CDR3 is built from 18 residues. From germline, CDR1 is SGDLS and CDR2 YYNGEE. The junction had 10 bases not matched to a gene; V was cut back by 1 base and J by 4 bases. This entry is derived from a study of T cells in narcolepsy. Sequencing was performed with immunoSEQ multiplex PCR; in TCRdb, only in-frame clones are kept and a portion is missing. The data show about 41,000 clones, about 91% seen once. The clonotype comes from a human donor with narcolepsy. Sequenced material: CD45RA- memory CD4+ T cells from PBMCs. The chain uses TRBV9 and TRBJ2-1, with 11 bases identical to TRBD2. DNA for the CDR3: TGTGCCAGCAGCGTATCGGGACTAGCGGAGTCGCTTTACAATGAGCAGTTCTTC. Its protein is CASSVSGLAESLYNEQFF.